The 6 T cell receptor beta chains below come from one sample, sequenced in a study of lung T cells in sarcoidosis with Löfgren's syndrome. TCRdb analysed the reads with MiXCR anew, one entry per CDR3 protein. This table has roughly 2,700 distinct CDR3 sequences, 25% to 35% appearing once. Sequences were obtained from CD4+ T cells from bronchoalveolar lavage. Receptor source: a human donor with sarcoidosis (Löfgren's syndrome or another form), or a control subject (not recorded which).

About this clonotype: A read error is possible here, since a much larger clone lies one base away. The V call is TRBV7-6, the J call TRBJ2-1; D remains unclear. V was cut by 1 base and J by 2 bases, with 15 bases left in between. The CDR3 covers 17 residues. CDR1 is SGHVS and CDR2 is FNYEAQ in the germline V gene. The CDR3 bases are TGTGCCAGCAGCTTAGTGCGAAAGACGACACCCTACAATGAGCAGTTCTTC. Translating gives CASSLVRKTTPYNEQFF.

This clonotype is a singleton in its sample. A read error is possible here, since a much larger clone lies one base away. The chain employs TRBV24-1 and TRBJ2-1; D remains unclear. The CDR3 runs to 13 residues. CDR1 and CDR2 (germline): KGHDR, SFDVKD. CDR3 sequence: CATSSPIYNGQFF. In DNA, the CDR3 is TGTGCCACCAGCTCTCCGATATACAATGGGCAGTTCTTC.

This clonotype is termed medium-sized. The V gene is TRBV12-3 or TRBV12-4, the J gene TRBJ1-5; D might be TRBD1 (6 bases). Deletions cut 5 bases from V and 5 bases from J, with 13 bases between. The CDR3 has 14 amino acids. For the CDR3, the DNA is TGTGCCAGCAGTCCCTCCTACAGGGATCAGCCCCAGCATTTT. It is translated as CASSPSYRDQPQHF.

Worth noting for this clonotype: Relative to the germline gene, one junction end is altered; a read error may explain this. CDR3 nucleotide sequence: TGTGCCAGCAAGCGGGCGATGGCTGAGGCTTTCTTT. Its protein product is CASKRAMAEAFF. The gene calls are TRBV13 and TRBJ1-1; D remains unclear. This CDR3 is 12 amino acids long. The germline V gene has CDR1 PRHDT and CDR2 FYEKMQ (reference sequence).

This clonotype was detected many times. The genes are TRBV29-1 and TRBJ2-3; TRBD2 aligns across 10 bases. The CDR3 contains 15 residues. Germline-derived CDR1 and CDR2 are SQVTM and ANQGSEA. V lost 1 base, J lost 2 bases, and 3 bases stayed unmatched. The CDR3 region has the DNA TGCAGCGTTGAAGGGACTAGCGGATCCACAGATACGCAGTATTTT. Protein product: CSVEGTSGSTDTQYF.

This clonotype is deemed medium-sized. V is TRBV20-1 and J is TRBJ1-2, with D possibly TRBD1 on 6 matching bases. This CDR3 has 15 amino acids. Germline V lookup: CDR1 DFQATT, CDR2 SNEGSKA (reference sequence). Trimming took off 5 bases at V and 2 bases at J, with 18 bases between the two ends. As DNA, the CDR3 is TGCAGTGCTCCCAGAAGGACAGAAATAAACTATGGCTACACCTTC. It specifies CSAPRRTEINYGYTF.